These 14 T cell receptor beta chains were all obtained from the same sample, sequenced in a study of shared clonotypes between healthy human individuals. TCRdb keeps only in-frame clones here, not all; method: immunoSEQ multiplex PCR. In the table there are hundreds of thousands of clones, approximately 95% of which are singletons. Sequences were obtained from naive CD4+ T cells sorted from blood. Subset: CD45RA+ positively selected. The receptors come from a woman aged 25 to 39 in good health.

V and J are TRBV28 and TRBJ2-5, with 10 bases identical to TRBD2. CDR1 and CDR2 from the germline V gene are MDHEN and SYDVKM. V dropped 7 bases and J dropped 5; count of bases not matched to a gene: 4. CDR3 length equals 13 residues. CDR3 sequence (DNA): TGTGCCAGCACGACTAGCGGGCGGGAGACCCAGTACTTC. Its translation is CASTTSGRETQYF.

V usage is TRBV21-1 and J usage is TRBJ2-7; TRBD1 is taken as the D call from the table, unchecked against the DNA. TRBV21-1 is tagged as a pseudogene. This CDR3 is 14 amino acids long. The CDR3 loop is CASRESGQVREQYF. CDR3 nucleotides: TGTGCCAGCAGGGAATCGGGACAGGTTCGCGAGCAGTACTTC.

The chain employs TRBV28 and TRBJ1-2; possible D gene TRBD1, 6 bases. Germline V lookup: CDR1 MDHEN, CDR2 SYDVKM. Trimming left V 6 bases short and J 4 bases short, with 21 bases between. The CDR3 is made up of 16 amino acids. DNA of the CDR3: TGTGCCAGCAGCACGGCCGGGGGCCCGCACGGCTATGGCTACACCTTC. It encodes CASSTAGGPHGYGYTF.

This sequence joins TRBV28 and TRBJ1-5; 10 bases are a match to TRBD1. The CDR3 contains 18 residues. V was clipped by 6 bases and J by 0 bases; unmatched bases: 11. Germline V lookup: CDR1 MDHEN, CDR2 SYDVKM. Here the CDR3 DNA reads TGTGCCAGCAGCCGACCGGGACAGGGGTTTTATAGCAATCAGCCCCAGCATTTT. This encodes CASSRPGQGFYSNQPQHF.

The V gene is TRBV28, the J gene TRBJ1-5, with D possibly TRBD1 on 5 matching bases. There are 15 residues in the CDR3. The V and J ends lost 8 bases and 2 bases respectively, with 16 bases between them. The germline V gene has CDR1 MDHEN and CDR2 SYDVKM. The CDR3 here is CASYQVGGGNQPQHF. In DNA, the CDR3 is TGTGCCAGCTACCAGGTGGGGGGGGGCAATCAGCCCCAGCATTTT.

CDR3 loop: CSGRQGAYNEQFF. The DNA of the CDR3 is TGCAGCGGTAGACAGGGGGCCTACAATGAGCAGTTCTTC. The J gene is TRBJ2-1, the V gene TRBV29-1, with TRBD1 matching over 9 bases. Trimming removed 7 bases from V and 2 bases from J; junction bases left unmatched: 3. The germline CDR1 and CDR2 sequences are SQVTM and ANQGSEA. The CDR3 has 13 amino acids.

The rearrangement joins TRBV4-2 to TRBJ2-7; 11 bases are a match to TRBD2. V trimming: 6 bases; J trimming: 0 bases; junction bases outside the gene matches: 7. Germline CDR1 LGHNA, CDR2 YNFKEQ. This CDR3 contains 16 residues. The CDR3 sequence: CASSPSSGRSSYEQYF. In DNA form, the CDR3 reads TGTGCCAGCAGTCCCTCTAGCGGGAGGTCCTCCTACGAGCAGTACTTC.

In nucleotides, the CDR3 is TGTGCCAGCAGCGTGACCGGGACTAGCGGGAGAGATACGCAGTATTTT. Amino acid sequence: CASSVTGTSGRDTQYF. This chain joins TRBV9 and TRBJ2-3; 14 bases agree with TRBD2. CDR1 SGDLS and CDR2 YYNGEE come from the germline V gene. V dropped 2 bases and J dropped 5; count of bases not matched to a gene: 4. The CDR3 runs to 16 residues.

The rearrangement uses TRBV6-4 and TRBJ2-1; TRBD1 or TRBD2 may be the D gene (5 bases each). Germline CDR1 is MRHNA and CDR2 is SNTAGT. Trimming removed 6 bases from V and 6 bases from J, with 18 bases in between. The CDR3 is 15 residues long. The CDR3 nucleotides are TGTGCCAGCAGCTATGAGGGGCAGCTTCTCAATGAGCAGTTCTTC. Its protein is CASSYEGQLLNEQFF.

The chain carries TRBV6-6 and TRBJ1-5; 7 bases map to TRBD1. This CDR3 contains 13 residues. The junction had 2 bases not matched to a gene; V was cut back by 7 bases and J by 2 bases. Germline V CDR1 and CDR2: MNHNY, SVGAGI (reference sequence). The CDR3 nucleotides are TGTGCCAGCAAGCAGGGGGGCAATCAGCCCCAGCATTTT. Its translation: CASKQGGNQPQHF.

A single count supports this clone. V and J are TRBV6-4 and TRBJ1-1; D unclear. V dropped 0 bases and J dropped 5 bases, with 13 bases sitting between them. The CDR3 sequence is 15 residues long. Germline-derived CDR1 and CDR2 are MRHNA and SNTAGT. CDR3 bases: TGTGCCAGCAGTGACTCTGGGAGAGGAGGGACTGAAGCTTTCTTT. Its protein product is CASSDSGRGGTEAFF.

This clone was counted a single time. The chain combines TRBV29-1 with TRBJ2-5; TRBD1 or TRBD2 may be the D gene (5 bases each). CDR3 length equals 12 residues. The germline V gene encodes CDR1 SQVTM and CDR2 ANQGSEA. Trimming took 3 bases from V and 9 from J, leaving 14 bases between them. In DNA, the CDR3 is TGCAGCGTTGACAGGGTGGAGGTCGCCCAGTACTTC. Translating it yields CSVDRVEVAQYF.

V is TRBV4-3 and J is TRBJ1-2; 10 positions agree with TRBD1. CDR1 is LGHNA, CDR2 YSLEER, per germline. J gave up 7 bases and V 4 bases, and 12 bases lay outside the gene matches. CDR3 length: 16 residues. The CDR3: CASSPGSGQGSFGYTF. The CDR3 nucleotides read TGCGCCAGCAGCCCCGGATCGGGACAGGGGTCGTTTGGCTACACCTTC.

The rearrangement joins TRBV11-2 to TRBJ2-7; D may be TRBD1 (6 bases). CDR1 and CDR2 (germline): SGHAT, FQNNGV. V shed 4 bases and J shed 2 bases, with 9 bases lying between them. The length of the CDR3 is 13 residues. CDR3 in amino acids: CASSWTAPYEQYF. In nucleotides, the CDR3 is TGTGCCAGCAGCTGGACAGCCCCCTACGAGCAGTACTTC.